Below, one TCR beta chain is given with its context. What it recognizes is unknown. This specimen comes from a study of blood T cells in healthy people across ages. Together with a sample-barcoded 5' primer, a J-beta primer mix was included in a second PCR lasting about 7 to 11 cycles. TCRdb re-called the 5' RACE reads with MiXCR, one entry per CDR3 protein. This table has more than 450,000 distinct CDR3 sequences, about 25% appearing once. CDR1 is LGHDT, CDR2 YNNKEL, per germline (reference sequence). This CDR3 contains 18 residues. Trimming cost V 1 base and J 0 bases, with 15 bases left between them. General observations from the study: It was not possible, with unsorted PBMCs, to conclusively compare naive and antigen-experienced cells. Unknown CMV status may confound age-related changes in expanded clones.

The same data also went into a second study, on T cells of mothers and their children. That paper states: Three healthy Caucasian mothers, along with their six children, were the donors. Versus unrelated pairs, overlap was slightly higher in related mother-child pairs, without reaching significance.

The clonotype comes from a boy aged 2 to 10 in good health. The gene calls are TRBV3-1 and TRBJ1-4; unclear D gene. Sequencing input: blood. The CDR3 loop is CASSQVSAGSATNEKLFF. CDR3 bases: TGTGCCAGCAGCCAAGTCTCGGCGGGGTCTGCAACTAATGAAAAACTGTTTTTT.